These 24 T cell receptor beta chains came from one sample sequenced in a study of follicular helper T cells after annual influenza vaccination. Time point meaning: 2014-2015 season, pre-vaccination. TCRdb's table, derived via immunoSEQ multiplex PCR, lists solely in-frame clones and lacks some. The data hold 27,000 or so clones, with 70% to 90% observed a single time. The sample consisted of CXCR5+ CD38- circulating T follicular helper cells from blood, taken on the day of influenza vaccination. Subset here: circulating Tfh, non-naive CD4+CXCR5+PD-1+ (ICOS+CD38+ or ICOS-CD38-). The receptors originated from an adult who received the influenza vaccine.

This clone was detected only once. The chain has TRBV11-2 and TRBJ2-3; TRBD2 agrees at 9 bases. V lost 5 bases and J lost 5; bases outside the gene matches: 5. Looked up from germline, CDR1 is SGHAT and CDR2 is FQNNGV. The CDR3 sequence is 14 residues long. CDR3 sequence reads: CASSILAGRDTQYF. The CDR3 bases are TGTGCCAGCAGCATTCTAGCGGGACGAGATACGCAGTATTTT.

The rearrangement uses TRBV15 and TRBJ2-7, with 9 positions matching TRBD1. From germline, CDR1 is LNHNV and CDR2 YYDKDF (reference sequence). V dropped 3 bases and J dropped 6; count of bases not matched to a gene: 3. The CDR3 is 13 residues long. The DNA for the CDR3 is TGTGCCACCAGCAGGGACAGGGGACGCGAGCAGTACTTC. Protein product: CATSRDRGREQYF.

DNA for the CDR3: TGTGCCTGGAGGCGACAGGGCACGGAGGAGACCCAGTACTTC. The encoded protein is CAWRRQGTEETQYF. The rearrangement joins TRBV30 to TRBJ2-5; 7 nucleotides match TRBD1. CDR3 length: 14 residues. Per germline, CDR1 GTSNPN and CDR2 SVGIG (reference sequence). Unmatched junction bases numbered 9, after V lost 3 bases and J lost 5 bases.

The genes are TRBV14 and TRBJ1-1; 7 bases agree with TRBD1. This CDR3 spans 14 amino acids. Per germline, CDR1 SGHDN and CDR2 FVKESK. V dropped 4 bases and J dropped 4; count of bases not matched to a gene: 6. The CDR3 protein is CASSPRQGSTEAFF. CDR3 in DNA: TGTGCCAGCAGCCCCAGACAGGGAAGCACTGAAGCTTTCTTT.

The chain couples TRBV5-8 to TRBJ2-5; 12 bases match TRBD1. CDR1 is SGHTS, CDR2 YDEGEE, per germline. With 4 bases clipped from V and 2 bases from J, the junction kept 12 bases outside the gene matches. The CDR3 spans 18 residues. The CDR3 DNA is TGTGCCAGCAGCCGGTGGGGGGACAGGGGGCGAAGGCAAGAGACCCAGTACTTC. Its translation is CASSRWGDRGRRQETQYF.

V is TRBV20-1 and J is TRBJ1-3, with 7 bases fitting TRBD1. The CDR3 runs to 11 residues. The V and J ends lost 7 bases and 10 bases, in that order; junction bases with no gene match: 7. Germline-derived CDR1 and CDR2 are DFQATT and SNEGSKA (reference sequence). CDR3 bases: TGCAGTGTTAAAACAGGGGTGACCATATATTTT. Encoded protein: CSVKTGVTIYF.

This chain joins TRBV28 and TRBJ2-1; D might be TRBD2 (6 bases). Germline-derived CDR1 and CDR2 are MDHEN and SYDVKM. CDR3 length: 16 amino acids. The V end lost 6 bases, the J end lost 7 bases, and 22 bases lay between the germline ends. The CDR3 nucleotides read TGTGCCAGCAGCAAAAACAAGCGGGCGACGTTTAATGAGCAGTTCTTC. Its protein is CASSKNKRATFNEQFF.

This rearrangement joins TRBV29-1 to TRBJ1-1; D is undetermined. The CDR3 runs to 11 residues. In germline, CDR1 is SQVTM, CDR2 ANQGSEA. The V end lost 4 bases, the J end lost 6 bases, and 9 bases lay between the germline ends. This CDR3 reads CSVVSGAEAFF. Here the CDR3 DNA reads TGCAGCGTTGTGTCCGGAGCTGAAGCTTTCTTT.

The chain recombines TRBV29-1 with TRBJ2-5, with D perhaps matching TRBD2 (6 bases). Trimming took 7 bases from V and 0 from J, leaving 9 bases between them. CDR3 length equals 12 residues. Germline V gene sequence: CDR1 SQVTM, CDR2 ANQGSEA. The CDR3 spells CSAGLNQETQYF. As DNA, the CDR3 is TGCAGCGCCGGACTAAACCAAGAGACCCAGTACTTC.

Details on this clone: The junction departs from germline at one end; a sequencing error may be responsible. The chain links TRBV7-2 to TRBJ2-1; 10 bases match TRBD2. This CDR3 has 14 residues. Looked up from germline, CDR1 is SGHTA and CDR2 is FQGNSA. CDR3: CASSIAGGLNEQFF. CDR3 in DNA: TGTGCCAGCAGCATAGCGGGAGGACTAAATGAGCAGTTCTTC.

V and J are TRBV7-8 and TRBJ2-6, with 7 bases matching TRBD1. V was clipped by 2 bases and J by 1 base; unmatched bases: 5. This CDR3 contains 17 residues. Germline V CDR1 and CDR2: SGHVS, FQNEAQ. The CDR3 loop reads CASSLIATGSGANVLTF. CDR3 coding DNA: TGTGCCAGCAGCTTAATAGCGACAGGGTCTGGGGCCAACGTCCTGACTTTC.

This clone showed up just once. DNA for the CDR3: TGTGCCAGCAGGGGGCAGGGGGACACGCAGTATTTT. This sequence encodes CASRGQGDTQYF. This chain links TRBV2 with TRBJ2-3; 7 bases agree with TRBD1. Germline V gene data show CDR1 as SNHLY and CDR2 as FYNNEI. With 6 bases clipped from V and 9 bases from J, the junction kept 6 bases outside the gene matches. The CDR3 is 12 amino acids.

The chain couples TRBV11-2 to TRBJ2-4; D possibly corresponds to TRBD2 (6 bases). This CDR3 is built from 17 residues. Between the trimmed V and J ends, which lost 5 bases and 3 bases, there was a span of 20 bases. Per the germline V gene, CDR1 is SGHAT and CDR2 is FQNNGV. The CDR3 reads CASSPGAGSRDKNIQYF. In DNA form, the CDR3 reads TGTGCCAGCAGCCCCGGGGCGGGAAGTAGGGACAAAAACATTCAGTACTTC.

The chain carries TRBV7-9 and TRBJ1-4; 9 bases are shared with TRBD1. V trimming: 3 bases; J trimming: 6 bases; junction bases outside the gene matches: 2. The CDR3 has 14 amino acids. CDR1 is SEHNR, CDR2 FQNEAQ, per germline (reference sequence). The CDR3 DNA reads as TGTGCCAGCAGCTTGGGACAGGGAGATGAAAAACTGTTTTTT. Its translation is CASSLGQGDEKLFF.

This clone showed up just a few times. The rearrangement uses TRBV6-5 and TRBJ1-2; D is possibly TRBD1 (6 bases). The CDR3 has 13 amino acids. V was clipped by 8 bases and J by 3 bases, with 13 bases between them. Germline-derived CDR1 and CDR2 are MNHEY and SVGAGI. The CDR3 spells CASSKQGHYGYTF. For the CDR3, the DNA is TGTGCCAGCTCCAAACAGGGTCACTATGGCTACACCTTC.

The V gene is TRBV6-1, the J gene TRBJ2-3; D not certain. Germline assignment: CDR1 MNHNS and CDR2 SASEGT. With 6 bases removed from V and 1 base from J, the gap between germline ends came to 14 bases. This CDR3 is 15 amino acids long. The CDR3 coding sequence is TGTGCCAGCAGCGGAAGAGGTAGCCGCACAGATACGCAGTATTTT. Translation: CASSGRGSRTDTQYF.

This clone was recorded a few times. This sequence joins TRBV2 and TRBJ2-5; a weak D match, TRBD2 (6 bases). V dropped 7 bases and J dropped 13 bases, with 19 bases sitting between them. The CDR3 is 12 amino acids. The germline gives CDR1 SNHLY, CDR2 FYNNEI. The DNA of the CDR3 is TGTGCCAGCACCGCGGGGAGTACCCGAGGGTACTTC. It codes for CASTAGSTRGYF. Filled out from reference TRBV2 and TRBJ2-5, the complete variable domain reads EPEVTQTPSHQVTQMGQEVILRCVPISNHLYFYWYRQILGQKVEFLVSFYNNEISEKSEIFDDQFSVERPDGSNFTLKIRSTKLEDSAMYFCASTAGSTRGYFGPGTRLLVL.

The V and J genes are TRBV19 and TRBJ1-1, with D possibly matching TRBD1 (5 bases). The CDR3 runs 14 residues. Germline values: CDR1 LNHDA, CDR2 SQIVND (reference sequence). The V gene lost 5 bases and the J gene lost 0 bases, with 10 bases spanning the gap. CDR3 region: CASSETVVNTEAFF. In DNA, the CDR3 is TGTGCCAGTAGTGAGACAGTAGTGAACACTGAAGCTTTCTTT.

The rearrangement links TRBV5-1 to TRBJ2-7, with 8 nucleotides matching TRBD2. J lost 2 bases, V lost 6 bases, and 10 bases had no gene match. The CDR3 runs 15 residues. From germline, CDR1 is SGHRS and CDR2 YFSETQ. The CDR3 DNA reads as TGCGCCAGCACGGGAGGGTTAGCGGGGACCTACGAGCAGTACTTC. This codes for CASTGGLAGTYEQYF.

This chain joins TRBV29-1 and TRBJ1-2; TRBD1 matches 7 bases. Germline loops: CDR1 SQVTM, CDR2 ANQGSEA. V shed 5 bases and J 4 bases; nucleotides not matched to a gene: 7. This CDR3 spans 13 amino acids. The CDR3 nucleotides are TGCAGCGTTACCCGACAGGGAGGCTATGGCTACACCTTC. Its protein product is CSVTRQGGYGYTF.

This clone was seen just once. The chain recombines TRBV27 with TRBJ2-1; the match to TRBD2 covers 13 bases. J was trimmed by 7 bases and V by 6 bases; bases with no gene match: 12. The CDR3 length is 17 residues. Germline V CDR1 and CDR2: MNHEY, SMNVEV (reference sequence). The CDR3 coding sequence is TGTGCCAGCAGGAGGACTAGCGGGAGAACCGGAGGGAATGAGCAGTTCTTC. Encoded protein: CASRRTSGRTGGNEQFF.

The V call is TRBV25-1, the J call TRBJ2-3; D perhaps matches TRBD1 (6 bases). CDR3 size: 14 residues. From germline, CDR1 is MGHDK and CDR2 SYGVNS. Deletions cut 4 bases from V and 2 bases from J, with 10 bases between. Here the CDR3 reads CASSAGTFTDTQYF. The CDR3 bases are TGTGCCAGCAGTGCCGGGACATTCACAGATACGCAGTATTTT. Variable domain in full (rest from reference TRBV25-1 and TRBJ2-3): EADIYQTPRYLVIGTGKKITLECSQTMGHDKMYWYQQDPGMELHLIHYSYGVNSTEKGDLSSESTVSRIRTEHFPLTLESARPSHTSQYLCASSAGTFTDTQYFGPGTRLTVL.

The chain is built from TRBV5-1 and TRBJ2-1, with 7 bases aligning to TRBD2. J lost 6 bases, V lost 4 bases, and 13 bases had no gene match. The CDR3 spans 16 residues. CDR1 and CDR2 from the germline V gene are SGHRS and YFSETQ. The CDR3 region is CASSRLLDGTTNEQFF. The CDR3 DNA reads TGCGCCAGCAGCCGGCTCCTCGACGGGACTACCAATGAGCAGTTCTTC.

The chain joins TRBV19 to TRBJ1-2; 7 bases are a match to TRBD1. The CDR3 extends over 14 amino acids. Looked up from germline, CDR1 is LNHDA and CDR2 is SQIVND (reference sequence). V lost 8 bases and J lost 6; bases outside the gene matches: 12. The CDR3 nucleotides read TGTGCCAGTCTTAGAACCGGGACAGAGAATGGCTACACCTTC. This codes for CASLRTGTENGYTF.